The TCR beta chain described here comes from a study of response to subunit inactivated influenza vaccine. Germline V lookup: CDR1 ENHRY, CDR2 SYGVKD. This CDR3 has 14 residues. Trimming took 4 bases from V and 5 from J, leaving 14 bases between them. MiXCR, applied by TCRdb to the RT-PCR reads, yields one record per CDR3 protein. The table lists 500,000 or so distinct CDR3 sequences, over 9.5% of them singletons. The specimen was PBMCs from blood, collected about 40 days after vaccination. The chain uses TRBV10-3 and TRBJ1-2; D not resolved. The sequence was collected from a middle-aged man who received an inactivated influenza vaccine. CDR3 bases: TGTGCCATCAGTGGTGACACCACGGGGTATGGCTACACCTTC. Protein: CAISGDTTGYGYTF.